Here is one T cell receptor (beta chain) with its context. The antigen is unknown. The data were taken from a study of monozygotic twins with inflammatory bowel disease. The CDR3 consists of 13 residues. CDR1 is DFQATT, CDR2 SNEGSKA, per germline (reference sequence). TCRdb reanalyzed the 5' RACE reads, giving one entry per CDR3 protein sequence and no DNA. The listing contains roughly 140,000 distinct CDR3 sequences. Study findings and constraints: Distinct T cell subtypes could not be told apart.

The sequencing sample was made of blood. The chain carries TRBV20-1 and TRBJ2-7; TCRdb lists TRBD1, though no DNA is available to test this call. This TCR was recovered from a human donor with ulcerative colitis or Crohn's disease, or a healthy co-twin of an affected twin (not recorded which). The CDR3 sequence is CSARGGSSYEQYF.